Listed here are 19 T cell receptor beta chains from one sample, sequenced in a study of CD8 T cells in Susac syndrome. About 0.5 to 1 ug RNA was reverse transcribed with random hexamers. TCRdb itself ran the immunoSEQ multiplex PCR reads through MiXCR, one entry per CDR3 protein. The sample yields tens of thousands of distinct CDR3 sequences, approximately 92% seen once. Sequencing used CD8+ T cells from PBMCs. The receptors were sampled from a human donor in good health.

About this clonotype itself: The DNA is left out, because the CDR3 cannot be placed on it with certainty; the CDR3 is given as TCRdb lists it. The CDR3 reads CISVSEAWGHYTGELFF. The J gene is TRBJ2-2, the V gene TRBV7-5; no DNA check was done on the table's D call, TRBD1. TRBV7-5 is flagged as a pseudogene. The CDR3 is 17 amino acids long, termini counted.

This chain joins TRBV27 and TRBJ2-1; D is undetermined. Germline CDR1 reads MNHEY; CDR2 reads SMNVEV (reference sequence). The CDR3 covers 14 residues. Between the trimmed V and J ends, which lost 2 bases and 0 bases, there was a span of 5 bases. DNA for the CDR3: TGTGCCAGCAGTTTAGTGGGCTCCTACAATGAGCAGTTCTTC. This translates into CASSLVGSYNEQFF.

This chain joins TRBV28 and TRBJ2-7; D perhaps matches TRBD1 (5 bases). In germline, CDR1 is MDHEN, CDR2 SYDVKM. CDR3 length: 13 amino acids. V shed 8 bases and J shed 1 base, with 12 bases lying between them. The CDR3 DNA is TGTGCCAGCGGGGTCGGACAATCCTACGAGCAGTACTTC. Residues: CASGVGQSYEQYF.

The rearrangement uses TRBV7-9 and TRBJ1-1; a possible D gene is TRBD1 (5 bases). CDR3 length: 11 amino acids. Trimming took off 1 base at V and 11 bases at J, with 8 bases between the two ends. Per the germline V gene, CDR1 is SEHNR and CDR2 is FQNEAQ (reference sequence). CDR3 coding DNA: TGTGCCAGCAGCTTAGGGGGCTGGGCTTTCTTT. Translating gives CASSLGGWAFF.

The J gene is TRBJ1-1, the V gene TRBV4-2; the D is unclear. V lost 0 bases and J 7 bases, leaving 9 bases between the germline ends. CDR3 length: 13 amino acids. From germline, CDR1 is LGHNA and CDR2 YNFKEQ. The CDR3: CASSQDSRGEAFF. CDR3 in DNA: TGTGCCAGCAGCCAAGATTCGCGGGGTGAAGCTTTCTTT.

V is TRBV29-1 and J is TRBJ2-5, with unresolved D. The V end lost 7 bases, the J end lost 3 bases, and 15 bases lay between the germline ends. Germline loops: CDR1 SQVTM, CDR2 ANQGSEA. The CDR3 totals 13 residues. CDR3 sequence: CSAFPVTEETQYF. The CDR3 coding sequence is TGCAGCGCGTTCCCGGTTACAGAAGAGACCCAGTACTTC.

The CDR3 is CASSSAAEAFF. The DNA of the CDR3 is TGTGCCAGCAGCTCGGCCGCTGAAGCTTTCTTT. The genes are TRBV5-6 and TRBJ1-1; D is ambiguous. Per the germline V gene, CDR1 is SGHDT and CDR2 is YYEEEE. CDR3 length: 11 residues. Between the trimmed V and J ends, which lost 3 bases and 6 bases, there was a span of 6 bases. Full variable domain (missing parts from reference TRBV5-6 and TRBJ1-1): DAGVTQSPTHLIKTRGQQVTLRCSPKSGHDTVSWYQQALGQGPQFIFQYYEEEERQRGNFPDRFSGHQFPNYSSELNVNALLLGDSALYLCASSSAAEAFFGQGTRLTVV.

The chain has TRBV5-1 and TRBJ1-2; no reliable D call. Trimming shortened V by 0 bases and J by 5 bases, and 11 bases separated the two germline ends. Per germline, CDR1 SGHRS and CDR2 YFSETQ. This CDR3 contains 14 residues. CDR3 residues: CASSLEVAGYGYTF. CDR3 nucleotides: TGCGCCAGCAGCTTGGAGGTTGCGGGGTATGGCTACACCTTC. The full variable domain, its missing parts supplied by reference TRBV5-1 and TRBJ1-2, is KAGVTQTPRYLIKTRGQQVTLSCSPISGHRSVSWYQQTPGQGLQFLFEYFSETQRNKGNFPGRFSGRQFSNSRSEMNVSTLELGDSALYLCASSLEVAGYGYTFGSGTRLTVV.

This chain links TRBV20-1 with TRBJ2-7, with 14 bases that match TRBD2. This CDR3 spans 15 amino acids. Germline V gene sequence: CDR1 DFQATT, CDR2 SNEGSKA (reference sequence). The V segment lost 0 bases and the J segment 7 bases; nucleotides outside the gene matches: 5. The CDR3 reads CSARDGTSGGAEQYF. The CDR3 DNA sequence: TGCAGTGCTAGAGATGGGACTAGCGGGGGCGCGGAGCAGTACTTC.

The chain has TRBV6-1 and TRBJ1-4; TRBD1 aligns across 7 bases. This CDR3 comprises 15 residues. Losses at the gene ends were 4 bases for V and 0 bases for J; bases not matched to a gene: 2. The germline CDR1 and CDR2 sequences are MNHNS and SASEGT. The CDR3 protein is CASSGQGATNEKLFF. CDR3 nucleotide sequence: TGTGCCAGCAGTGGACAGGGTGCAACTAATGAAAAACTGTTTTTT.

This chain links TRBV28 with TRBJ2-1; D uncertain. The length of the CDR3 is 13 residues. V lost 3 bases and J 13 bases, leaving 16 bases between the germline ends. CDR1 and CDR2 (germline): MDHEN, SYDVKM. CDR3 in amino acids: CASSFSHTARQFF. The CDR3 DNA reads as TGTGCCAGCAGTTTCTCCCACACGGCTCGCCAGTTCTTC.

The rearrangement joins TRBV5-1 to TRBJ1-1; no clear D. Germline assignment: CDR1 SGHRS and CDR2 YFSETQ. V was trimmed by 1 base and J by 1 base, leaving 8 bases between them. This CDR3 comprises 14 residues. The CDR3 coding sequence is TGCGCCAGCAGCTTGAGGTACTCGAACACTGAAGCTTTCTTT. Translation gives CASSLRYSNTEAFF.

This clonotype was seen once. This chain uses TRBV29-1 with TRBJ1-1, with a tentative D call TRBD1 (6 bases). The CDR3 has 11 amino acids. Germline CDR1 is SQVTM and CDR2 is ANQGSEA. V dropped 5 bases and J dropped 10 bases, with 14 bases sitting between them. CDR3 in DNA: TGCAGCGTTCGCACCGGCAGGGGAGCTTTCTTT. Translating it yields CSVRTGRGAFF.

The chain has TRBV27 and TRBJ1-5, with D hard to call. This CDR3 region has 14 residues. V gave up 3 bases and J gave up 1 base, with 7 bases separating them. The germline CDR1 and CDR2 sequences are MNHEY and SMNVEV (reference sequence). The CDR3 loop reads CASSLKGSNQPQHF. DNA for the CDR3: TGTGCCAGCAGTTTGAAAGGGAGCAATCAGCCCCAGCATTTT.

The CDR3 sequence: CASSQENTEAFF. The CDR3 nucleotides are TGCGCCAGCAGCCAAGAGAACACTGAAGCTTTCTTT. This chain joins TRBV4-1 and TRBJ1-1, with unresolved D. Trimming took off 0 bases at V and 1 base at J, with 0 bases between the two ends. The CDR3 sequence is 12 residues long. Germline V gene sequence: CDR1 MGHRA, CDR2 YSYEKL.

The chain recombines TRBV3-1 with TRBJ1-2; D remains ambiguous. The germline CDR1 and CDR2 sequences are LGHDT and YNNKEL (reference sequence). V was clipped by 0 bases and J by 0 bases, with 14 bases between them. CDR3 length: 17 residues. The CDR3 reads CASSQDSEEGSNYGYTF. The DNA for the CDR3 is TGTGCCAGCAGCCAAGATTCAGAGGAGGGATCTAACTATGGCTACACCTTC.

The chain carries TRBV4-1 and TRBJ2-1, with 9 bases that match TRBD2. The V segment lost 0 bases and the J segment 7 bases; nucleotides outside the gene matches: 7. CDR3 length equals 16 residues. The germline gives CDR1 MGHRA, CDR2 YSYEKL. The CDR3 loop is CASSQERGGIMNEQFF. The CDR3 region has the DNA TGCGCCAGCAGCCAAGAGCGGGGGGGCATTATGAATGAGCAGTTCTTC.

The gene calls are TRBV6-2 or TRBV6-3 and TRBJ1-1, with TRBD1 as a possible D gene (5 bases). The CDR3 totals 14 residues. The V and J ends lost 2 bases and 11 bases respectively, with 18 bases between them. Germline CDR1 and CDR2: MNHEY and SVGEGT. CDR3 coding DNA: TGTGCCAGCAGTTACCGCCGCGTGGGGGGAACGGCTTTCTTT. Translated: CASSYRRVGGTAFF.

J is TRBJ2-3 and V is TRBV4-2; 9 nucleotides match TRBD1. Germline V lookup: CDR1 LGHNA, CDR2 YNFKEQ. The ends lost 1 base at V and 4 bases at J; junction bases unmatched: 3. The CDR3 has 15 residues. This chain's CDR3 is CASSQVWDRADTQYF. The CDR3 region has the DNA TGTGCCAGCAGCCAAGTCTGGGACAGGGCAGATACGCAGTATTTT.